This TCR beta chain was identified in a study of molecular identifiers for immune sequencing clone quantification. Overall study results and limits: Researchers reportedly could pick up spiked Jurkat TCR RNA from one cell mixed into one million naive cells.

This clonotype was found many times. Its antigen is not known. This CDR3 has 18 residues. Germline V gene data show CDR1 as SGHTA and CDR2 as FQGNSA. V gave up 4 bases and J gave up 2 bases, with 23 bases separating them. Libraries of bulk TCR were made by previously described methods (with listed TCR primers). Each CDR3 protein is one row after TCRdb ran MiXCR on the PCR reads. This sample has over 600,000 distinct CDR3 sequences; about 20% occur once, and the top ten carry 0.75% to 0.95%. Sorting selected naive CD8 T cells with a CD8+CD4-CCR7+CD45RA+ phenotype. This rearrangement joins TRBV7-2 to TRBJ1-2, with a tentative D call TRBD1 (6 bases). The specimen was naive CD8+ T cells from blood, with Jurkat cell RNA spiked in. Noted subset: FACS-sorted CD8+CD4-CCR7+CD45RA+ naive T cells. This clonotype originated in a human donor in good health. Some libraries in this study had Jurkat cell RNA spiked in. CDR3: CASSSPHIGQHWNYGYTF. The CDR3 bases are TGTGCCAGCAGCTCCCCTCATATAGGACAGCATTGGAACTATGGCTACACCTTC.